Shown below are 28 T cell receptor beta chains from a single sample sequenced in a study of blood T cell repertoires in COVID-19. Profiled with immunoSEQ multiplex PCR; TCRdb holds only in-frame clones, not every one. The sample includes some 400,000 clones, approximately 91% of them seen just once. The specimen sequenced was PBMCs or T cells enriched from blood (not recorded which). Receptors originate from a woman aged 40 to 50 who had been exposed to COVID-19.

The chain uses TRBV27 and TRBJ2-1, with D unresolved. Germline V gives CDR1 MNHEY, CDR2 SMNVEV (reference sequence). Trimming stripped 3 bases from V and 4 bases from J, with 10 bases between. This CDR3 comprises 14 residues. For the CDR3, the DNA is TGTGCCAGCAGTTTTAAGAGCCATTACAATGAGCAGTTCTTC. Translation gives CASSFKSHYNEQFF.

A note on this clone: Different DNA sequences within this sample yield the same CDR3. The gene calls are TRBV19 and TRBJ1-5; 7 bases agree with TRBD1. After removal of 3 bases from V and 6 bases from J, the junction contained 5 bases not matched to a gene. The CDR3 runs 14 residues. Germline CDR1 and CDR2: LNHDA and SQIVND (reference sequence). The CDR3 coding sequence is TGTGCCAGTAGTATGGGGCAGGGGGGTCAGCCCCAGCATTTT. Protein product: CASSMGQGGQPQHF.

The gene calls are TRBV5-6 and TRBJ1-2; 8 positions match TRBD1. This CDR3 is 16 amino acids long. Germline V lookup: CDR1 SGHDT, CDR2 YYEEEE. J was trimmed by 5 bases and V by 1 base; bases with no gene match: 10. CDR3 residues: CASSLTVQGAGYGYTF. In DNA form, the CDR3 reads TGTGCCAGCAGCTTGACGGTTCAGGGGGCAGGGTATGGCTACACCTTC.

The chain recombines TRBV7-9 with TRBJ2-6; 10 bases agree with TRBD1. Germline values: CDR1 SEHNR, CDR2 FQNEAQ (reference sequence). The CDR3 is made up of 19 amino acids. V was clipped by 5 bases and J by 2 bases; unmatched bases: 12. In nucleotides, the CDR3 is TGTGCCAGCAGCCGTCAATTCGGGACAGGGGTGACTGGGGCCAACGTCCTGACTTTC. It encodes CASSRQFGTGVTGANVLTF.

The chain combines TRBV2 with TRBJ1-1; no clear D gene. Trimming stripped 3 bases from V and 2 bases from J, with 16 bases between. Germline lookup yields CDR1 SNHLY and CDR2 FYNNEI. The CDR3 totals 16 residues. The CDR3 reads CASSDPLRGSNTEAFF. DNA of the CDR3: TGTGCCAGCAGTGACCCTCTACGGGGAAGCAACACTGAAGCTTTCTTT.

V usage is TRBV5-1 and J usage is TRBJ1-1; weak D call: TRBD1 (5 bases). The CDR3 is 16 amino acids. V dropped 4 bases and J dropped 1 base, with 17 bases sitting between them. Germline lookup yields CDR1 SGHRS and CDR2 YFSETQ. CDR3: CASSVYGAIPNTEAFF. CDR3 nucleotide sequence: TGCGCCAGCAGCGTCTATGGGGCCATACCGAACACTGAAGCTTTCTTT.

The V and J genes are TRBV11-3 and TRBJ2-7; 11 bases align to TRBD1. CDR1 is SGHNT and CDR2 is YENEEA in the germline V gene. The CDR3 contains 15 residues. V shed 0 bases, J shed 3 bases, and the junction held 1 base outside the gene matches. This CDR3 reads CASSLDGTGGYEQYF. CDR3 DNA sequence: TGTGCCAGCAGCTTAGATGGGACAGGGGGCTACGAGCAGTACTTC.

The chain links TRBV2 to TRBJ2-7, with 14 bases matching TRBD2. V lost 6 bases, J lost 3 bases, and 13 bases stayed unmatched. The CDR3 contains 18 residues. Germline V gene sequence: CDR1 SNHLY, CDR2 FYNNEI. CDR3 nucleotides: TGTGCCAGCAGCGTTGGGACTAGCGGGAGCCGCCAGCTCTACGAGCAGTACTTC. Its translation: CASSVGTSGSRQLYEQYF.

The rearrangement joins TRBV27 to TRBJ1-2; tentatively, D is TRBD1 (6 bases). Trimming removed 6 bases at V and 10 bases at J, with 12 bases between. The CDR3 spans 11 residues. The germline CDR1 and CDR2 sequences are MNHEY and SMNVEV (reference sequence). The CDR3 sequence is CASRSGVTYTF. The CDR3 coding sequence is TGTGCCAGCAGGTCAGGGGTGACCTACACCTTC.

Only a few counts were recorded for this clone. Within the sample, other DNA sequences also encode this same CDR3. CDR3 region: CASSVASSSYEQYF. In DNA form, the CDR3 reads TGTGCCAGCAGCGTAGCTAGCAGCTCCTACGAGCAGTACTTC. The V gene is TRBV9, the J gene TRBJ2-7, with D perhaps matching TRBD2 (5 bases). V lost 0 bases and J lost 0, with 7 bases in between. Germline V gene data show CDR1 as SGDLS and CDR2 as YYNGEE. This CDR3 contains 14 residues.

About this clone: Other DNA sequences of this sample code for an identical CDR3. V is TRBV12-3 or TRBV12-4 and J is TRBJ1-2; D might be TRBD1 (5 bases). CDR3 length: 13 amino acids. V was pared by 5 bases and J by 2 bases, with 9 bases between. The CDR3 bases are TGTGCCAGCAGTCCTCAGGGAAACTATGGCTACACCTTC. Amino acid sequence: CASSPQGNYGYTF.

The chain recombines TRBV6-2 or TRBV6-3 with TRBJ2-2, with 10 bases matching TRBD2. CDR1 and CDR2 from the germline V gene are MNHEY and SVGEGT. With 5 bases clipped from V and 5 bases from J, the junction kept 8 bases outside the gene matches. The CDR3 covers 16 residues. CDR3 coding DNA: TGTGCCAGCAGTAGAGCGGGAGGGCCGGGGACCGGGGAGCTGTTTTTT. Its protein is CASSRAGGPGTGELFF.

The J gene is TRBJ1-1, the V gene TRBV7-2, with 7 bases lining up with TRBD1. Germline CDR1 is SGHTA and CDR2 is FQGNSA. With V trimmed by 8 bases and J by 3 bases, 9 bases remained unmatched. The CDR3 has 14 amino acids. CDR3 in DNA: TGTGCCAGCGACCGAGGGGGCGTCTACACTGAAGCTTTCTTT. Translation gives CASDRGGVYTEAFF.

The rearrangement uses TRBV10-1 and TRBJ1-1; D is ambiguous. Germline V CDR1 and CDR2: WNHNN, SYGVQD (reference sequence). The V gene lost 4 bases and the J gene lost 0 bases, with 6 bases spanning the gap. The CDR3 spans 13 residues. CDR3 bases: TGCGCCAGCAGTGCTTCTCTGAACACTGAAGCTTTCTTT. It yields the protein CASSASLNTEAFF.

This chain joins TRBV4-1 and TRBJ2-2, with a possible D match to TRBD1 (6 bases). With 4 bases removed from V and 4 bases from J, the gap between germline ends came to 16 bases. The CDR3 runs to 16 residues. CDR1 and CDR2 from the germline V gene are MGHRA and YSYEKL. CDR3 amino acids: CASSRIGGEGTGELFF. The CDR3 DNA sequence: TGCGCCAGCAGCCGCATAGGGGGAGAAGGCACCGGGGAGCTGTTTTTT.

The rearrangement joins TRBV15 to TRBJ2-7; 7 bases are shared with TRBD2. V was clipped by 5 bases and J by 0 bases; unmatched bases: 7. The germline CDR1 and CDR2 sequences are LNHNV and YYDKDF (reference sequence). This CDR3 is 15 amino acids long. CDR3 sequence: CATSPKRGPSYEQYF. The CDR3 nucleotides read TGTGCCACCAGCCCCAAGCGGGGCCCCTCCTACGAGCAGTACTTC.

This sequence joins TRBV15 and TRBJ2-6; 9 bases match TRBD1. From germline, CDR1 is LNHNV and CDR2 YYDKDF (reference sequence). V shed 7 bases and J 1 base; nucleotides not matched to a gene: 5. CDR3 length equals 16 residues. As DNA, the CDR3 is TGTGCCACCACGACAGGGGGAAGATCTGGGGCCAACGTCCTGACTTTC. Protein sequence: CATTTGGRSGANVLTF. Together with reference TRBV15 and TRBJ2-6, the CDR3 gives the full variable domain: DAMVIQNPRYQVTQFGKPVTLSCSQTLNHNVMYWYQQKSSQAPKLLFHYYDKDFNNEADTPDNFQSRRPNTSFCFLDIRSPGLGDTAMYLCATTTGGRSGANVLTFGAGSRLTVL.

This rearrangement joins TRBV3-1 (or the pseudogene TRBV3-2) to TRBJ2-7, with 9 bases lining up with TRBD1. The CDR3 length is 14 residues. Germline CDR1 and CDR2: LGHDT and YNNKEL (reference sequence). Trimming at V came to 4 bases and at J to 2 bases, leaving 3 bases not matched to a gene. CDR3 region: CASSPGTGPYEQYF. The CDR3 coding sequence is TGTGCCAGCAGCCCCGGGACAGGGCCCTACGAGCAGTACTTC.

This rearrangement joins TRBV15 to TRBJ1-5; TRBD1 matches 7 bases. With V trimmed by 5 bases and J by 2 bases, 3 bases remained unmatched. This CDR3 contains 14 residues. Per the germline V gene, CDR1 is LNHNV and CDR2 is YYDKDF (reference sequence). For the CDR3, the DNA is TGTGCCACCAGCGGAGGGACAGGCAATCAGCCCCAGCATTTT. Translated, it gives CATSGGTGNQPQHF.

The CDR3 nucleotides read TGCGCCAGCAGCTTGGTAGTGTCAGGGGGAGAGACCCAGTACTTC. Residues: CASSLVVSGGETQYF. The chain uses TRBV5-1 and TRBJ2-5; 7 nucleotides line up with TRBD1. Per germline, CDR1 SGHRS and CDR2 YFSETQ. V shed 0 bases, J shed 4 bases, and the junction held 6 bases outside the gene matches. There are 15 residues in the CDR3. Full variable domain (missing parts from reference TRBV5-1 and TRBJ2-5): KAGVTQTPRYLIKTRGQQVTLSCSPISGHRSVSWYQQTPGQGLQFLFEYFSETQRNKGNFPGRFSGRQFSNSRSEMNVSTLELGDSALYLCASSLVVSGGETQYFGPGTRLLVL.

This clone was counted once. The CDR3 protein is CASADRANTGELFF. Written as DNA, the CDR3 is TGTGCCAGTGCGGACAGAGCGAACACCGGGGAGCTGTTTTTT. The chain has TRBV19 and TRBJ2-2, with D possibly being TRBD1 (6 bases). Trimming left V 8 bases short and J 0 bases short, with 10 bases between. The CDR3 is 14 amino acids. Germline lookup yields CDR1 LNHDA and CDR2 SQIVND (reference sequence). Variable domain in full (rest from reference TRBV19 and TRBJ2-2): DGGITQSPKYLFRKEGQNVTLSCEQNLNHDAMYWYRQDPGQGLRLIYYSQIVNDFQKGDIAEGYSVSREKKESFPLTVTSAQKNPTAFYLCASADRANTGELFFGEGSRLTVL.

CDR3 amino acids: CASSPRLAGDNNEQFF. The CDR3 DNA is TGTGCCAGCAGCCCCCGACTAGCGGGGGATAACAATGAGCAGTTCTTC. The chain has TRBV4-2 and TRBJ2-1; 12 nucleotides align to TRBD2. V trimming: 4 bases; J trimming: 5 bases; junction bases outside the gene matches: 6. Germline V CDR1 and CDR2: LGHNA, YNFKEQ. This CDR3 has 16 residues.

V and J are TRBV10-2 and TRBJ1-2, with a tentative D call TRBD1 (5 bases). The germline CDR1 and CDR2 sequences are WSHSY and SAAADI. The CDR3 contains 16 residues. Trimming shortened V by 0 bases and J by 1 base, and 12 bases separated the two germline ends. As DNA, the CDR3 is TGCGCCAGCAGTGAGTCGACAGCAAAATTTAACTATGGCTACACCTTC. It translates to CASSESTAKFNYGYTF.

The chain employs TRBV29-1 and TRBJ2-7; 7 nucleotides align to TRBD2. This CDR3 has 18 amino acids. The ends lost 4 bases at V and 4 bases at J; junction bases unmatched: 22. Germline CDR1 and CDR2: SQVTM and ANQGSEA. The CDR3 nucleotides read TGCAGCGTTGTCGGTCGGGGGGTCGGGGACGTTGGTTTATACGAGCAGTACTTC. Amino acid sequence: CSVVGRGVGDVGLYEQYF.

The chain joins TRBV27 to TRBJ2-1, with D possibly TRBD1 on 6 matching bases. CDR1 MNHEY and CDR2 SMNVEV come from the germline V gene (reference sequence). The CDR3 is 15 amino acids. V lost 0 bases and J lost 1, with 7 bases in between. CDR3 DNA sequence: TGTGCCAGCAGTTTATCACAGGGTTCCTACAATGAGCAGTTCTTC. This translates into CASSLSQGSYNEQFF.

The CDR3 spells CASSVTPTLGNTIYF. As DNA, the CDR3 is TGTGCCAGCAGCGTAACCCCTACTCTAGGAAACACCATATATTTT. The chain couples TRBV9 to TRBJ1-3; unclear D gene. CDR1 and CDR2 (germline): SGDLS, YYNGEE. Trimming took off 1 base at V and 4 bases at J, with 12 bases between the two ends. The CDR3 covers 15 residues. Full variable domain (outside the CDR3, taken from reference TRBV9 and TRBJ1-3): DSGVTQTPKHLITATGQRVTLRCSPRSGDLSVYWYQQSLDQGLQFLIQYYNGEERAKGNILERFSAQQFPDLHSELNLSSLELGDSALYFCASSVTPTLGNTIYFGEGSWLTVV.

The CDR3 protein is CASSAYQPGNEQFF. The CDR3 DNA is TGTGCCAGCAGCGCTTATCAACCCGGGAATGAGCAGTTCTTC. This chain connects TRBV7-9 to TRBJ2-1, with D unresolved. The germline V gene has CDR1 SEHNR and CDR2 FQNEAQ (reference sequence). The CDR3 totals 14 residues. V lost 5 bases and J 7 bases, leaving 15 bases between the germline ends. The full variable domain, in which reference TRBV7-9 and TRBJ2-1 provide the parts outside the CDR3, is DTGVSQNPRHKITKRGQNVTFRCDPISEHNRLYWYRQTLGQGPEFLTYFQNEAQLEKSRLLSDRFSAERPKGSFSTLEIQRTEQGDSAMYLCASSAYQPGNEQFFGPGTRLTVL.

The genes are TRBV3-1 (or the pseudogene TRBV3-2) and TRBJ2-2; tentative D call: TRBD2 (6 bases). V lost 2 bases and J 3 bases, leaving 22 bases between the germline ends. Germline V lookup: CDR1 LGHDT, CDR2 YNNKEL (reference sequence). CDR3 length equals 19 residues. The CDR3 DNA sequence: TGTGCCAGCAGCCAAAGCGGCGGGTCTGCGCGGGGTTACACCGGGGAGCTGTTTTTT. This gives the protein CASSQSGGSARGYTGELFF.